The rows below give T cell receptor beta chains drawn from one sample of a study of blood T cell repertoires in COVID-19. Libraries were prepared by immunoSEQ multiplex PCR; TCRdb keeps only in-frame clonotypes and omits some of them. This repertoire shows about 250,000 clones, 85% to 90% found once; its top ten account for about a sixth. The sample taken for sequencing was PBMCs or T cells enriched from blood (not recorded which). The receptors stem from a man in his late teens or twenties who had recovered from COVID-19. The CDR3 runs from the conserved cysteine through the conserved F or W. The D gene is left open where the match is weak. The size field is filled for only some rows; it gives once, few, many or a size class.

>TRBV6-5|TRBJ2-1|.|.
TGTGCCAGCAGTTACCGGGACTTCCGATCATACAATGAGCAGTTCTTC
CASSYRDFRSYNEQFF
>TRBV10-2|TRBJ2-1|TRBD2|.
TGCGCCAGCAGGCGGGCAGCGGGAGGGAATGAGCAGTTCTTC
CASRRAAGGNEQFF
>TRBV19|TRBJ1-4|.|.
TGTGCCAGTAGGTCCCAGGCTGAAAAACTGTTTTTT
CASRSQAEKLFF
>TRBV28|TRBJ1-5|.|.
TGTGCCAGCAGTCCAGGGTGGGGCAATCAGCCCCAGCATTTT
CASSPGWGNQPQHF
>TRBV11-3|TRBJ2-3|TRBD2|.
TGTGCCAGCAGCGCGACTAGCGGGGGCCCGGCGGGTACGCAGTATTTT
CASSATSGGPAGTQYF
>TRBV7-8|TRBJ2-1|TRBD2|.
TGTGCCAGCAGCTTTAGGAGACTAGCGGGAGAAAATGAGCAGTTCTTC
CASSFRRLAGENEQFF
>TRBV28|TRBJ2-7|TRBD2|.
TGTGCCAGCAGTTTATTAGCGGGAGGGAACTACGAGCAGTACTTC
CASSLLAGGNYEQYF
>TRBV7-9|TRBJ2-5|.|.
TGTGCCAGCAGCTTAAGCGAGACCCAGTACTTC
CASSLSETQYF
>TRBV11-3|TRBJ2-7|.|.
TGTGCCAGCAGCACCACTAGAGGCTCCTACGAGCAGTACTTC
CASSTTRGSYEQYF
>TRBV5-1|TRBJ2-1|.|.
TGCGCCAGCATCCCATTACAGGGATACAATGAGCAGTTCTTC
CASIPLQGYNEQFF
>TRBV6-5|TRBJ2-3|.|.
TGTGCCAGCAACCGACAGCAATCCAGCACAGATACGCAGTATTTT
CASNRQQSSTDTQYF
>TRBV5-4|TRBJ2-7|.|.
TGTGCCAGCAGCCCACCAAGTAGCTACGAGCAGTACTTC
CASSPPSSYEQYF
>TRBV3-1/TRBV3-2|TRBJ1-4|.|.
TGTGCCAGCAGCCAAGGAGAACTGAGGGAAAAACTGTTTTTT
CASSQGELREKLFF
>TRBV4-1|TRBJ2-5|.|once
TGCGCCAGCAGCCAAGAAATTGTGGCAGGACAAGAGACCCAGTACTTC
CASSQEIVAGQETQYF
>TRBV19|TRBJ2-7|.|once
TGTGCCAGTAGTATGGACAGATCCTACGAGCAGTACTTC
CASSMDRSYEQYF
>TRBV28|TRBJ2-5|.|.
TGTGCCAGCAGCAGCGCCGCAAAGACCCAGTACTTC
CASSSAAKTQYF
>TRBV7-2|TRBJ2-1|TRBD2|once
TGTGCCAGCAGCATCACCGGGACTAGCGGGAGGGCCTCTCTTGAGCAGTTCTTC
CASSITGTSGRASLEQFF
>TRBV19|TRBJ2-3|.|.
TGTGCCAGTAGTCGGACGCGTAAGAGACTACGGAACACAGATACGCAGTATTTT
CASSRTRKRLRNTDTQYF
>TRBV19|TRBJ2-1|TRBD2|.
TGTGCCAGTAGTATAGTACGGGTAACCGGGACTAGGCCCCCACATGAGCAGTTCTTC
CASSIVRVTGTRPPHEQFF
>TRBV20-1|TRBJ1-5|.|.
TGCAGTGCTAGTGGGGGGGGCCCCTATCAGCCCCAGCATTTT
CSASGGGPYQPQHF
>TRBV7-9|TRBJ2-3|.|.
TGTGCCAGCAGCTTAGTGCAGGGTGGCACAGATACGCAGTATTTT
CASSLVQGGTDTQYF
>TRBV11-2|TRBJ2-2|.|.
TGTGCCAGCAGACCATCACAGGGTCCCGGGGAGCTGTTTTTT
CASRPSQGPGELFF
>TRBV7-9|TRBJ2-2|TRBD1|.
TGTGCCAGCAGCTGGAGGACAGGGGAGAACACCGGGGAGCTGTTTTTT
CASSWRTGENTGELFF
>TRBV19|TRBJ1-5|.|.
TGTGCCAGTAGTATTGCGGGCAACTTCAATCAGCCCCAGCATTTT
CASSIAGNFNQPQHF
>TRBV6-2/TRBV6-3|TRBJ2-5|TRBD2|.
TGTGCCAGCAGTTACCCCCTAGCGGGGGGTACTGACCAAGAGACCCAGTACTTC
CASSYPLAGGTDQETQYF
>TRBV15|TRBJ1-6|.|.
TGTGCCACCAGCAGCCAGGGGAATTCACCCCTCCACTTT
CATSSQGNSPLHF
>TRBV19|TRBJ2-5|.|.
TGTGCCAGTAGTATAATGGGGAACGGGGTGGGGGAGACCCAGTACTTC
CASSIMGNGVGETQYF
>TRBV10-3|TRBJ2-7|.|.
TGTGCCATCAGGACTGGACAGATCCCTTCCTACGAGCAGTACTTC
CAIRTGQIPSYEQYF
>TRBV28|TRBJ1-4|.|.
TGTGCCAGCAGGGGGCGACAGGCTCCAACTAATGAAAAACTGTTTTTT
CASRGRQAPTNEKLFF
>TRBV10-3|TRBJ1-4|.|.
TGTGCCATCAGTGGGACAACAGGGGAAAAACTGTTTTTT
CAISGTTGEKLFF
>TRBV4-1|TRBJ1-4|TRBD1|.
TGCGCCAGCAGCCCGGGACAGGGGAGGGAAAAACTGTTTTTT
CASSPGQGREKLFF
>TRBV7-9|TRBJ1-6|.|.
TGTGCCAGCAGCAAGGTCCAGGGTTCGAATAATTCACCCCTCCACTTT
CASSKVQGSNNSPLHF
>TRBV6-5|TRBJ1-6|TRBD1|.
TGTGCCAGCACCCCCCCGGGACAGGATAATTCACCCCTCCACTTT
CASTPPGQDNSPLHF
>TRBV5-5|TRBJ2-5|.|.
TGTGCCAGCAGCCTCCGGGGGGCCTTCGTCCAAGAGACCCAGTACTTC
CASSLRGAFVQETQYF
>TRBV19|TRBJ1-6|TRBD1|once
TGTGCCAGTAGTATAGTCGGACAGGGGAATTCACCCCTCCACTTT
CASSIVGQGNSPLHF
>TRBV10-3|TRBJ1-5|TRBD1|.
TGTGCCATCAGTGATGTAACAGGGGTTCAGCCCCAGCATTTT
CAISDVTGVQPQHF
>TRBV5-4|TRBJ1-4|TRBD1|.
TGTGCCAGCAGCTTGGGGACAGGGGGAGAAAAACTGTTTTTT
CASSLGTGGEKLFF
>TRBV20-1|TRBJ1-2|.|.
TGCAGTGCTAGTGATCACAGCATTTATGGCTACACCTTC
CSASDHSIYGYTF
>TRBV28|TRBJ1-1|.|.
TGTGCCAGCAGTTTAAGCAAGAACACTGAAGCTTTCTTT
CASSLSKNTEAFF
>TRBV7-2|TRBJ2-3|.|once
TGTGCCAGCAGCTTAGACTCGGGGATCACAGATACGCAGTATTTT
CASSLDSGITDTQYF